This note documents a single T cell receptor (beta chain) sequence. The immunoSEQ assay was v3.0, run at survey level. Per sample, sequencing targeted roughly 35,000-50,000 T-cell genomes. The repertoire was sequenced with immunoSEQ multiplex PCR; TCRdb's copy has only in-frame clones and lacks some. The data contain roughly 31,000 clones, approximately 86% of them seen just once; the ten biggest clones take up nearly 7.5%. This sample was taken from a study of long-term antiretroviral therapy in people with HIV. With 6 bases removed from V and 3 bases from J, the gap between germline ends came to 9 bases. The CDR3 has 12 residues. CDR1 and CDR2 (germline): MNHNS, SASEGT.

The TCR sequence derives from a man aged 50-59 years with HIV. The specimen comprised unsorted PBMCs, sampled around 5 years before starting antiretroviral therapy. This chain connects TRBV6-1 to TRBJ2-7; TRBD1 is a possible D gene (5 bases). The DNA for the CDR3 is TGTGCCAGCAGGACAGCTAACTACGAGCAGTACTTC. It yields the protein CASRTANYEQYF.